A selection of T cell receptor beta chains follows, all from one sample in a study of blood T cell repertoires in COVID-19. Sequencing used immunoSEQ multiplex PCR; TCRdb keeps in-frame clones, though not all of them. The sample holds about 300,000 clones, more than 75% seen once. The source material was peripheral blood. Receptors originate from a man between 65 and 80 years old with acute or convalescent COVID-19. Both conserved end residues are part of each CDR3. D genes are given only for firm matches. Rows may omit the clone size; those that give it use once, few, many or a size class.

-,TRBV4-1,-,TRBJ2-7,CASSQGPGREQYF,TGCGCCAGCAGCCAAGGGCCGGGGAGAGAGCAGTACTTC
-,TRBV12-5,TRBD1,TRBJ2-3,CASGLGVGQGTDTQYF,TGTGCTAGTGGTTTGGGCGTGGGACAGGGGACAGATACGCAGTATTTT
few,TRBV19,-,TRBJ2-2,CASSIVPDTGELFF,TGTGCCAGTAGTATAGTGCCGGACACCGGGGAGCTGTTTTTT
-,TRBV9,TRBD1,TRBJ1-2,CASSARGRTGVDGYTF,TGTGCCAGCAGCGCTAGAGGGAGAACAGGGGTCGATGGCTACACCTTC
-,TRBV28,TRBD1,TRBJ1-6,CASSLTGTGIYNSPLHF,TGTGCCAGCAGCCTAACCGGGACAGGGATTTATAATTCACCCCTCCACTTT
once,TRBV10-3,TRBD1,TRBJ1-2,CAISESRGTAFNYGYTF,TGTGCCATCAGTGAGTCTCGGGGGACAGCCTTTAACTATGGCTACACCTTC
-,TRBV14,TRBD2,TRBJ2-1,CASGERESSYNEQFF,TGTGCCAGCGGAGAGCGGGAGTCCTCCTACAATGAGCAGTTCTTC
-,TRBV2,-,TRBJ1-5,CASSFDSTNQPQHF,TGTGCCAGCAGCTTCGACAGCACCAATCAGCCCCAGCATTTT
-,TRBV10-2,TRBD1,TRBJ2-7,CASYRGHEQYF,TGCGCCAGTTACAGGGGGCACGAGCAGTACTTC
few,TRBV11-2,-,TRBJ1-1,CASALTPANTEAFF,TGTGCCAGCGCGTTGACACCGGCGAACACTGAAGCTTTCTTT
-,TRBV7-9,TRBD1,TRBJ1-1,CASSLASGTGGTEAFF,TGTGCCAGCAGCTTAGCCTCCGGGACAGGGGGAACTGAAGCTTTCTTT
-,TRBV4-2,TRBD2,TRBJ2-7,CASSPGAAGGGEQYF,TGTGCCAGCAGCCCTGGAGCTGCGGGAGGGGGGGAGCAGTACTTC
-,TRBV28,TRBD1,TRBJ1-5,CASSSAGGAEPQHF,TGTGCCAGCAGTTCCGCAGGGGGCGCGGAGCCCCAGCATTTT
few,TRBV5-5,-,TRBJ2-7,CASSLGDIVHYEQYF,TGTGCCAGCAGCTTGGGGGACATCGTACACTACGAGCAGTACTTC
-,TRBV28,-,TRBJ1-3,CASSLPFGRSGGNTIYF,TGTGCCAGCAGTCTGCCCTTCGGGAGGTCGGGTGGAAACACCATATATTTT
-,TRBV11-2,TRBD1,TRBJ2-3,CASSPRDRGGDTQYF,TGTGCCAGCAGCCCAAGGGACAGGGGAGGAGATACGCAGTATTTT
-,TRBV4-3,-,TRBJ1-2,CASSQDRFGVGVPFSDYGYTF,TGCGCCAGCAGCCAAGATCGTTTTGGAGTTGGCGTCCCCTTTTCTGACTATGGCTACACCTTC
once,TRBV7-9,TRBD2,TRBJ2-3,CASQRGVADTQYF,TGTGCCAGCCAGCGGGGGGTAGCAGATACGCAGTATTTT
-,TRBV19,-,TRBJ1-4,CASTPGATNEKLFF,TGTGCCAGTACCCCCGGAGCAACTAATGAAAAACTGTTTTTT
-,TRBV3-1/TRBV3-2,-,TRBJ2-7,CASSQAGFEQYF,TGTGCCAGCAGCCAAGCAGGGTTCGAGCAGTACTTC
-,TRBV7-9,TRBD1,TRBJ1-5,CASSSGQGIRNQPQHF,TGTGCCAGCAGCTCCGGACAGGGAATTCGCAATCAGCCCCAGCATTTT
-,TRBV2,TRBD1,TRBJ1-6,CASRKQGRVSYNSPLHF,TGTGCCAGCAGGAAACAGGGGCGAGTATCCTATAATTCACCCCTCCACTTT
-,TRBV28,-,TRBJ2-7,CASSRQGLIYEQYF,TGTGCCAGCAGTCGACAGGGACTGATCTACGAGCAGTACTTC
once,TRBV19,-,TRBJ1-1,CASSIGASRAFF,TGTGCCAGTAGTATAGGGGCGAGTAGAGCTTTCTTT
-,TRBV5-1,-,TRBJ2-1,CASSPGGSSYNEQFF,TGCGCCAGCAGCCCCGGGGGAAGCTCCTACAATGAGCAGTTCTTC
-,TRBV7-2,TRBD2,TRBJ2-1,CASSLLAGGGYNEQFF,TGTGCCAGCAGCTTACTAGCGGGAGGGGGGTACAATGAGCAGTTCTTC
-,TRBV18,TRBD1,TRBJ1-3,CASSLRTGEGSGSGNTIYF,TGTGCCAGCTCACTTCGGACAGGGGAAGGTAGCGGATCTGGAAACACCATATATTTT
-,TRBV5-4,-,TRBJ1-1,CASSLPDTEAFF,TGTGCCAGCAGCTTACCGGACACTGAAGCTTTCTTT
once,TRBV27,-,TRBJ2-5,CASSLRAWGKGEETQYF,TGTGCCAGCAGTTTACGCGCGTGGGGGAAGGGGGAAGAGACCCAGTACTTC
-,TRBV27,-,TRBJ1-2,CASSLKPGETYGYTF,TGTGCCAGCAGTTTAAAGCCTGGGGAGACCTATGGCTACACCTTC
-,TRBV27,-,TRBJ1-4,CASSSVGKGYEKLFF,TGTGCCAGCAGTTCGGTGGGGAAGGGGTATGAAAAACTGTTTTTT
-,TRBV6-2/TRBV6-3,TRBD2,TRBJ2-7,CASSPQAGAYEQYF,TGTGCCAGCAGCCCACAGGCGGGGGCCTACGAGCAGTACTTC
-,TRBV20-1,-,TRBJ2-3,CSASKGVRTDTQYF,TGCAGTGCTAGTAAGGGGGTCCGGACAGATACGCAGTATTTT
-,TRBV25-1,-,TRBJ1-5,CASSPGGRGNQPQHF,TGTGCCAGCAGCCCAGGAGGGCGAGGCAATCAGCCCCAGCATTTT
-,TRBV6-1,TRBD1,TRBJ1-1,CASSETPDREAFF,TGTGCCAGCAGTGAAACCCCGGACAGGGAAGCTTTCTTT
-,TRBV3-1/TRBV3-2,TRBD1,TRBJ1-1,CASSPLDRVREAFF,TGTGCCAGCAGCCCCCTGGACAGGGTTAGGGAAGCTTTCTTT
once,TRBV3-1/TRBV3-2,-,TRBJ1-1,CASTLDGMNTEAFF,TGTGCCAGCACCTTAGACGGGATGAACACTGAAGCTTTCTTT
-,TRBV10-1,TRBD1,TRBJ2-7,CASKGATREQYF,TGCGCCAGCAAGGGGGCCACGCGGGAGCAGTACTTC
-,TRBV4-2,TRBD2,TRBJ2-5,CASSFSGGEQETQYF,TGTGCCAGCAGCTTTAGCGGGGGGGAACAAGAGACCCAGTACTTC
-,TRBV12-3/TRBV12-4,-,TRBJ1-5,CASNQGNNQPQHF,TGTGCCAGCAACCAGGGTAACAATCAGCCCCAGCATTTT
-,TRBV9,TRBD2,TRBJ2-1,CASSVGLASNYNEQFF,TGTGCCAGCAGCGTAGGACTAGCGAGTAACTACAATGAGCAGTTCTTC